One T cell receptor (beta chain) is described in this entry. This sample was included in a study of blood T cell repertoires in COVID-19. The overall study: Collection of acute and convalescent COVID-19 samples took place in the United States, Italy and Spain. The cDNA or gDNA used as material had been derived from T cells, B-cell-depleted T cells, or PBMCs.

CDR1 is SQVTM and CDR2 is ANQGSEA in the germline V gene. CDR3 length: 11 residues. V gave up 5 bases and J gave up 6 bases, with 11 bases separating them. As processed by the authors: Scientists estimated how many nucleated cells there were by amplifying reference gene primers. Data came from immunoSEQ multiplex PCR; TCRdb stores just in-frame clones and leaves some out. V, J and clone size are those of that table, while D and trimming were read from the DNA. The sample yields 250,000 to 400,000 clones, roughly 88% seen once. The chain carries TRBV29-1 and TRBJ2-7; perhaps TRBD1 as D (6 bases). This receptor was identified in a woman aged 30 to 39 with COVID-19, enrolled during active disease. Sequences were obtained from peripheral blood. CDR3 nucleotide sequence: TGCAGCGTTTACAGGGCAGGCGAGCAGTACTTC. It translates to CSVYRAGEQYF.